The 24 T cell receptor beta chains below come from one sample, sequenced in a study of blood T cell repertoires in COVID-19. The method was immunoSEQ multiplex PCR; TCRdb's version includes in-frame clones alone and lacks a portion of them. In the table there are around 220,000 clones, roughly 87% of which are singletons. The sample comprised PBMCs or T cells enriched from blood (not recorded which). These receptors came from a woman under 40 with acute COVID-19.

The rearrangement joins TRBV28 to TRBJ1-5; maybe TRBD1 (6 bases). Germline CDR1 is MDHEN and CDR2 is SYDVKM. The CDR3 runs to 14 residues. V shed 2 bases and J shed 8 bases, with 13 bases lying between them. This CDR3 is CASSLIQQGEPQHF. The CDR3 DNA sequence: TGTGCCAGCAGTTTAATCCAACAGGGAGAGCCCCAGCATTTT.

The chain couples TRBV5-4 to TRBJ2-2, with unresolved D. V shed 0 bases and J shed 0 bases, with 6 bases lying between them. Germline V gene lookup returns CDR1 SGHNT and CDR2 YYREEE (reference sequence). The CDR3 spans 15 residues. The CDR3 DNA reads as TGTGCCAGCAGCTTGGTCAGCGCGAACACCGGGGAGCTGTTTTTT. This codes for CASSLVSANTGELFF.

The chain uses TRBV3-1 (or the pseudogene TRBV3-2) and TRBJ2-4; D is possibly TRBD2 (6 bases). Germline V gene lookup returns CDR1 LGHDT and CDR2 YNNKEL (reference sequence). Trimming removed 4 bases from V and 8 bases from J, with 15 bases in between. This CDR3 is built from 14 residues. CDR3 loop: CASSPLWEADIQYF. The CDR3 DNA is TGTGCCAGCAGCCCGTTGTGGGAGGCGGACATTCAGTACTTC.

CDR3 nucleotides: TGTGCCAGCAGCCGTAACAGTGCAACTAATGAAAAACTGTTTTTT. It is translated as CASSRNSATNEKLFF. The chain recombines TRBV2 with TRBJ1-4; D remains ambiguous. The CDR3 sequence is 15 residues long. V lost 6 bases and J 0 bases, leaving 11 bases between the germline ends. Germline values: CDR1 SNHLY, CDR2 FYNNEI.

The gene calls are TRBV7-6 and TRBJ2-5; 10 bases map to TRBD1. In germline, CDR1 is SGHVS, CDR2 FNYEAQ. J was trimmed by 5 bases and V by 4 bases; bases with no gene match: 7. The CDR3 has 15 residues. The CDR3 DNA reads TGTGCCAGCAGCTCCAGGACAGGGGGGGACGAGACCCAGTACTTC. It yields the protein CASSSRTGGDETQYF. The full variable domain, completed using reference TRBV7-6 and TRBJ2-5, is GAGVSQSPRYKVTKRGQDVALRCDPISGHVSLYWYRQALGQGPEFLTYFNYEAQQDKSGLPNDRFSAERPEGSISTLTIQRTEQRDSAMYRCASSSRTGGDETQYFGPGTRLLVL.

This rearrangement joins TRBV18 to TRBJ2-7; possibly TRBD2 for D (8 bases). The CDR3 has 19 residues. Trimming cost V 1 base and J 4 bases, with 26 bases left between them. CDR1 is KGHSH and CDR2 is LQKENI in the germline V gene. The CDR3 DNA sequence: TGTGCCAGCTCACCACGTCAGGGGGGAGGAGCGGGAGTCTCATACGAGCAGTACTTC. The encoded protein is CASSPRQGGGAGVSYEQYF.

The chain combines TRBV27 with TRBJ1-2; 9 nucleotides match TRBD1. J lost 4 bases, V lost 0 bases, and 12 bases had no gene match. The CDR3 has 18 residues. Germline lookup yields CDR1 MNHEY and CDR2 SMNVEV (reference sequence). The CDR3 reads CASSLSQTLGQGLYGYTF. CDR3 nucleotide sequence: TGTGCCAGCAGTTTATCCCAGACGCTAGGACAGGGGCTCTATGGCTACACCTTC.

The genes are TRBV2 and TRBJ1-1; 9 bases match TRBD1. Germline V gene data show CDR1 as SNHLY and CDR2 as FYNNEI. The CDR3 length is 13 residues. The V gene end was trimmed by 1 base and the J gene end by 11 bases; junction bases not matched to a gene: 5. The CDR3: CASSEGDRVRAFF. CDR3 sequence (DNA): TGTGCCAGCAGTGAAGGGGACAGGGTTCGGGCTTTCTTT.

The V gene is TRBV20-1, the J gene TRBJ2-1; weak D call: TRBD1 (6 bases). V lost 7 bases, J lost 8 bases, and 12 bases lay in between. CDR1 and CDR2 from the germline V gene are DFQATT and SNEGSKA (reference sequence). The CDR3 consists of 11 residues. CDR3 loop: CSGKGHYEQFF. CDR3 nucleotides: TGCAGTGGTAAGGGACACTATGAGCAGTTCTTC.

The chain has TRBV30 and TRBJ1-4, with D maybe TRBD1 (5 bases). This CDR3 has 15 amino acids. Trimming removed 0 bases from V and 2 bases from J, with 10 bases in between. Germline CDR1 GTSNPN, CDR2 SVGIG (reference sequence). The CDR3 region has the DNA TGTGCCTGGAGTGTTGGGACTAGTACTAATGAAAAACTGTTTTTT. This codes for CAWSVGTSTNEKLFF.

In DNA form, the CDR3 reads TGTGCCAGCAGCCGGGACAGGTACTACTATGGCTACACCTTC. Translation gives CASSRDRYYYGYTF. The rearrangement joins TRBV5-8 to TRBJ1-2; 8 positions match TRBD1. Germline loops: CDR1 SGHTS, CDR2 YDEGEE. J lost 3 bases, V lost 4 bases, and 5 bases had no gene match. The CDR3 consists of 14 residues.

The gene calls are TRBV28 and TRBJ1-2; D remains ambiguous. The germline gives CDR1 MDHEN, CDR2 SYDVKM. The CDR3 sequence is 13 residues long. The V and J ends lost 2 bases and 8 bases respectively, with 12 bases between them. For the CDR3, the DNA is TGTGCCAGCAGTTTACGGAGGGCTGGGGGCTACACCTTC. It codes for CASSLRRAGGYTF.

This CDR3 reads CASSQDGQEDGNEKLFF. The CDR3 DNA reads TGCGCCAGCAGCCAAGATGGCCAGGAAGACGGTAATGAAAAACTGTTTTTT. V gene TRBV4-1 combines with J gene TRBJ1-4; D ambiguous. CDR3 length equals 17 residues. V lost 0 bases and J lost 4, with 15 bases in between. CDR1 MGHRA and CDR2 YSYEKL come from the germline V gene.

This clone occurred once. The V gene is TRBV12-3 or TRBV12-4, the J gene TRBJ1-4; D ambiguous. The CDR3 contains 13 residues. The V gene lost 3 bases and the J gene lost 8 bases, with 10 bases spanning the gap. CDR3 nucleotides: TGTGCCAGCAGTTTTCGGGAGCGGGAAAAACTGTTTTTT. Protein: CASSFREREKLFF.

This chain joins TRBV29-1 and TRBJ1-4, with D possibly matching TRBD1 (5 bases). The CDR3 contains 11 residues. V lost 0 bases, J lost 16 bases, and 12 bases lay in between. Germline values: CDR1 SQVTM, CDR2 ANQGSEA. The CDR3 DNA follows: TGCAGCGTTGAAGATGCAGGACACCCGTTTTTT. Translated: CSVEDAGHPFF.

This chain connects TRBV19 to TRBJ1-2; 10 bases agree with TRBD1. Germline lookup yields CDR1 LNHDA and CDR2 SQIVND (reference sequence). This CDR3 is built from 14 residues. J lost 8 bases, V lost 4 bases, and 7 bases had no gene match. CDR3: CASSTGQGLSGYTF. The DNA of the CDR3 is TGTGCCAGTAGTACGGGACAGGGGTTGAGCGGCTACACCTTC.

J is TRBJ1-1 and V is TRBV2, with D unclear. Trimming took off 6 bases at V and 1 base at J, with 15 bases between the two ends. Germline assignment: CDR1 SNHLY and CDR2 FYNNEI. This CDR3 contains 15 residues. The DNA of the CDR3 is TGTGCCAGCAGCAACGGAGGTTTTCGGAACACTGAAGCTTTCTTT. Encoded protein: CASSNGGFRNTEAFF.

V gene TRBV7-2 combines with J gene TRBJ2-6; D is uncertain. Germline V gene lookup returns CDR1 SGHTA and CDR2 FQGNSA. The CDR3 covers 15 residues. V lost 1 base, J lost 1 base, and 5 bases lay in between. The CDR3 protein is CASSLGQSGANVLTF. The CDR3 bases are TGTGCCAGCAGCTTAGGACAATCTGGGGCCAACGTCCTGACTTTC.

The chain recombines TRBV7-2 with TRBJ2-6; no clear D. CDR3 length: 15 amino acids. Trimming removed 4 bases at V and 0 bases at J, with 7 bases between. Germline lookup yields CDR1 SGHTA and CDR2 FQGNSA. CDR3 DNA: TGTGCCAGCAGCTCGGGTCTCTCTGGGGCCAACGTCCTGACTTTC. Protein sequence: CASSSGLSGANVLTF.

The chain is built from TRBV5-1 and TRBJ2-1, with D possibly matching TRBD1 (6 bases). The germline CDR1 and CDR2 sequences are SGHRS and YFSETQ. The V and J ends lost 4 bases and 4 bases respectively, with 9 bases between them. The CDR3 loop spans 13 amino acids. The CDR3 DNA is TGCGCCAGCAGCATAGGGACATACAATGAGCAGTTCTTC. It specifies CASSIGTYNEQFF. Filled out from reference TRBV5-1 and TRBJ2-1, the complete variable domain reads KAGVTQTPRYLIKTRGQQVTLSCSPISGHRSVSWYQQTPGQGLQFLFEYFSETQRNKGNFPGRFSGRQFSNSRSEMNVSTLELGDSALYLCASSIGTYNEQFFGPGTRLTVL.

This clone turned up a few times. The same CDR3 arises from other DNA sequences in this sample as well. The chain joins TRBV18 to TRBJ2-3, with a possible D match to TRBD1 (5 bases). The CDR3 extends over 14 amino acids. Germline V lookup: CDR1 KGHSH, CDR2 LQKENI. Trimming pared 3 bases from V and 0 bases from J, leaving 7 bases between. CDR3 DNA: TGTGCCAGCTCACCGACAGCTAGCACAGATACGCAGTATTTT. Protein: CASSPTASTDTQYF.

A single count supports this clone. V gene TRBV6-5 combines with J gene TRBJ2-3, with 10 bases fitting TRBD2. V dropped 6 bases and J dropped 7; count of bases not matched to a gene: 7. CDR3 length equals 14 residues. CDR1 and CDR2 from the germline V gene are MNHEY and SVGAGI. CDR3 nucleotides: TGTGCCAGCAGCCAAGCGGGGGGGCCACATACGCAGTATTTT. It yields the protein CASSQAGGPHTQYF.

CDR3 DNA: TGCGCCAGCAGCTTGGGGACTAGAGACCCTTACGAGCAGTACTTC. Its protein product is CASSLGTRDPYEQYF. The genes are TRBV5-1 and TRBJ2-7; TRBD2 matches at 7 bases. V was clipped by 0 bases and J by 4 bases; unmatched bases: 7. The CDR3 sequence is 15 residues long. CDR1 is SGHRS and CDR2 is YFSETQ in the germline V gene.

This rearrangement joins TRBV5-1 to TRBJ2-3; no definite D call. The germline CDR1 and CDR2 sequences are SGHRS and YFSETQ. The CDR3 has 14 residues. V was pared by 3 bases and J by 3 bases, with 11 bases between. The DNA of the CDR3 is TGCGCCAGCAGCTCGTCGTCTTTTACAGATACGCAGTATTTT. Encoded protein: CASSSSSFTDTQYF.